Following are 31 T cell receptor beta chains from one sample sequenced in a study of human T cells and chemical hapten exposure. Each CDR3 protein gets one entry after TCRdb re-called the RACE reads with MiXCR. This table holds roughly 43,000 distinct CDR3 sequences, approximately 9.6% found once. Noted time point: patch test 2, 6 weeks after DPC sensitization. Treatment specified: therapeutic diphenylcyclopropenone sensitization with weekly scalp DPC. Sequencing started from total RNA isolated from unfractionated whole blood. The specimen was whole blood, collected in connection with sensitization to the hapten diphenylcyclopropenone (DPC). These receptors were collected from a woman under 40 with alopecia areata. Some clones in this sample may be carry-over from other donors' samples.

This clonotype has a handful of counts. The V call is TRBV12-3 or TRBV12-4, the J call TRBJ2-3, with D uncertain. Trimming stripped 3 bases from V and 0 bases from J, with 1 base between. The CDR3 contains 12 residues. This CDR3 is CASSFSTDTQYF. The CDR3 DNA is TGTGCCAGCAGTTTCAGCACAGATACGCAGTATTTT.

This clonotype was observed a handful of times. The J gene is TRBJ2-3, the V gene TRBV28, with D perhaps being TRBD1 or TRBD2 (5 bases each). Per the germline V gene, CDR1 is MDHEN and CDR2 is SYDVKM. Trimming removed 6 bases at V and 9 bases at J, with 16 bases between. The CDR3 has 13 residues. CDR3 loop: CASSIAGTRTQYF. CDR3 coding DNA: TGTGCCAGCAGCATCGCCGGGACCCGGACGCAGTATTTT.

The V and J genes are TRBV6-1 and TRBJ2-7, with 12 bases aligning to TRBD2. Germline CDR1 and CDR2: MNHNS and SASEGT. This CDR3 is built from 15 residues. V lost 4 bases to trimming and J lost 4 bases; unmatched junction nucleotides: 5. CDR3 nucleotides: TGTGCCAGCAGTGTGGGAACTAGCGGGGGGTACGAGCAGTACTTC. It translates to CASSVGTSGGYEQYF.

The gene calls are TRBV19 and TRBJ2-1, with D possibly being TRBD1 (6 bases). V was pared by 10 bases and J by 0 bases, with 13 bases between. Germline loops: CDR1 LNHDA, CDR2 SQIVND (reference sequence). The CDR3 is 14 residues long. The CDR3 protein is CATGQSSSYNEQFF. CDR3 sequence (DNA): TGTGCCACCGGACAGTCCAGCTCCTACAATGAGCAGTTCTTC.

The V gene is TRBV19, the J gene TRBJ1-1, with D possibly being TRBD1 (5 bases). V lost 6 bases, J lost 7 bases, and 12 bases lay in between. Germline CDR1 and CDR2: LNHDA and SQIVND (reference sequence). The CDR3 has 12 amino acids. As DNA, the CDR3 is TGTGCCAGTAGACCAATTCAGGGTGAAGCTTTCTTT. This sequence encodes CASRPIQGEAFF.

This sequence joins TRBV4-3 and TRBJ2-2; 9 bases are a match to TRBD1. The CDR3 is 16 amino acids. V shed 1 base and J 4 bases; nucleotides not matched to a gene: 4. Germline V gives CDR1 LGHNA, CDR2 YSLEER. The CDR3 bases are TGCGCCAGCAGCCAAGCCGAGACAGGGGGCACCGGGGAGCTGTTTTTT. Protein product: CASSQAETGGTGELFF.

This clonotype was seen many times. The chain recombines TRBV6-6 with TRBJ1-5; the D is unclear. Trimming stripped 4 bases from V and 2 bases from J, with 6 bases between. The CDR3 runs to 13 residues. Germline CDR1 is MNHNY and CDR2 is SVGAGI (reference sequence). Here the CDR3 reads CASSSQGNQPQHF. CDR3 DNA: TGTGCCAGCAGTTCGCAGGGCAATCAGCCCCAGCATTTT.

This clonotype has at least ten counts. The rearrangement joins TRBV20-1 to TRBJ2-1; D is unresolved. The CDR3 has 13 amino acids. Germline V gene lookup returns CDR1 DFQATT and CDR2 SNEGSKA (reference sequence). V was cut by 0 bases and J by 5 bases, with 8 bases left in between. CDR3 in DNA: TGCAGTGCTAGAGATCGGTCGGACAATGAGCAGTTCTTC. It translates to CSARDRSDNEQFF.

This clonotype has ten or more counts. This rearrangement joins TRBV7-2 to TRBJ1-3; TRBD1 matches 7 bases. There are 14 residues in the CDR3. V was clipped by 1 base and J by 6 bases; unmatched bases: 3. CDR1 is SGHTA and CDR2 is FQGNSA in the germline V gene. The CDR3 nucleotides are TGTGCCAGCAGCTTAGTAAGGGGGCAAAACACCATATATTTT. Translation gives CASSLVRGQNTIYF.

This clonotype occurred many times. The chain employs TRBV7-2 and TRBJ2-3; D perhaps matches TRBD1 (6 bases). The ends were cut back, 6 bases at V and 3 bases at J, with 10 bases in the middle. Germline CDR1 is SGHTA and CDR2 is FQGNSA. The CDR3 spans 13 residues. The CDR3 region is CASRGTGTDTQYF. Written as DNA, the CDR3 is TGTGCCAGCAGGGGTACAGGGACAGATACGCAGTATTTT.

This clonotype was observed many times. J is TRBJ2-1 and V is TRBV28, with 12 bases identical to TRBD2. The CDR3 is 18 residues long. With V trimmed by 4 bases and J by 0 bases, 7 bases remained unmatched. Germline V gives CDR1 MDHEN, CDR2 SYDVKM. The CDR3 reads CASSSPWTSGDSYNEQFF. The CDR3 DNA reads TGTGCCAGCAGTTCCCCCTGGACTAGCGGGGACTCCTACAATGAGCAGTTCTTC.

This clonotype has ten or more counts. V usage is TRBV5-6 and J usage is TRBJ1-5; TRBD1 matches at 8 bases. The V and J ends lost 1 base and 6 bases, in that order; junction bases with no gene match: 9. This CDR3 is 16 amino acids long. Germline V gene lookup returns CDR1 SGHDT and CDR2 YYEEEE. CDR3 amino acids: CASSLRGRGLSQPQHF. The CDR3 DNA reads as TGTGCCAGCAGCTTGCGGGGCAGGGGGCTGAGTCAGCCCCAGCATTTT.

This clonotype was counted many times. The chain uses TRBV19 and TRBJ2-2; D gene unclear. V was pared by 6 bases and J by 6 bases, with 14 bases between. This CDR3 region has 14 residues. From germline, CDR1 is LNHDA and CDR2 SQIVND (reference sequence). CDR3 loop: CASSTSAAPGELFF. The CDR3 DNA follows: TGTGCCAGTAGCACCTCTGCGGCTCCCGGGGAGCTGTTTTTT.

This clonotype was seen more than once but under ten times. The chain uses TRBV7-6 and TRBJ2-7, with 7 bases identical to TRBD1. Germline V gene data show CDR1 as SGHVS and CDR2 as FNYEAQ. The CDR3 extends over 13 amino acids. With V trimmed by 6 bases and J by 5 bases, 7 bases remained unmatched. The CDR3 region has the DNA TGTGCCAGCAGTACAGGGACAGCTAACGAGCAGTACTTC. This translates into CASSTGTANEQYF.

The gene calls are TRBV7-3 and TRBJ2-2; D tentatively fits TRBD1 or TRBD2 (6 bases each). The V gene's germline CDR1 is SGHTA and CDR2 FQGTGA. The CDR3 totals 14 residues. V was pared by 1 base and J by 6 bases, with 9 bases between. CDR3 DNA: TGTGCCAGCAGCTTAAACGGGGGCGCCGGGGAGCTGTTTTTT. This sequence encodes CASSLNGGAGELFF. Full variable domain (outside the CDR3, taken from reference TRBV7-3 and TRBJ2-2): GAGVSQTPSNKVTEKGKYVELRCDPISGHTALYWYRQSLGQGPEFLIYFQGTGAADDSGLPNDRFFAVRPEGSVSTLKIQRTERGDSAVYLCASSLNGGAGELFFGEGSRLTVL.

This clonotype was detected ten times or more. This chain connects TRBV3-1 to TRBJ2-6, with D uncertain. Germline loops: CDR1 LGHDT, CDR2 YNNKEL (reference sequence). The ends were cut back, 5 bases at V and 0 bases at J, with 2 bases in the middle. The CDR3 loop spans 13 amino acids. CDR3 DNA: TGTGCCAGCAGCAACTCTGGGGCCAACGTCCTGACTTTC. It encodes CASSNSGANVLTF. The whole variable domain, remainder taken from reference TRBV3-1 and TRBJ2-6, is DTAVSQTPKYLVTQMGNDKSIKCEQNLGHDTMYWYKQDSKKFLKIMFSYNNKELIINETVPNRFSPKSPDKAHLNLHINSLELGDSAVYFCASSNSGANVLTFGAGSRLTVL.

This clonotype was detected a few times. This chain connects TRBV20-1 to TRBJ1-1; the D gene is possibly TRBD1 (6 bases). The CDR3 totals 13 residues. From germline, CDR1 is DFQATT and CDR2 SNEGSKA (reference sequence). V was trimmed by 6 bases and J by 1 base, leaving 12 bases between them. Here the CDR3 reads CSAGGTPNTEAFF. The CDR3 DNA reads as TGCAGTGCAGGGGGGACACCGAACACTGAAGCTTTCTTT.

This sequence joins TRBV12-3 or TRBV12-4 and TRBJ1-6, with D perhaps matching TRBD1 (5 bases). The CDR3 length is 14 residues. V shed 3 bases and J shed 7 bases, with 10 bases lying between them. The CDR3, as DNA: TGTGCCAGCAGTTTTTTGACAGCCAATTCACCCCTCCACTTT. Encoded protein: CASSFLTANSPLHF.

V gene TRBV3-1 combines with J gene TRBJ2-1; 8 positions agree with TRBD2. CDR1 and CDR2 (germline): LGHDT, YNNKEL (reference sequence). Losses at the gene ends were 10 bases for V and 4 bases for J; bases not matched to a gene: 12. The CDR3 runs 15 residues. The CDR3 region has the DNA TGTGCCACAACTAGCGGCCCGGGGCCTTACAATGAGCAGTTCTTC. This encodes CATTSGPGPYNEQFF.

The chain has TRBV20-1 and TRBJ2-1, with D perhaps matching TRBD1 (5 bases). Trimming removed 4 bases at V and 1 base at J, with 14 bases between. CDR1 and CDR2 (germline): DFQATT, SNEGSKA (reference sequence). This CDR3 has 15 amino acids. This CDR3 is CSAKNPQGSYNEQFF. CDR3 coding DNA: TGCAGTGCTAAAAACCCGCAGGGATCCTACAATGAGCAGTTCTTC.

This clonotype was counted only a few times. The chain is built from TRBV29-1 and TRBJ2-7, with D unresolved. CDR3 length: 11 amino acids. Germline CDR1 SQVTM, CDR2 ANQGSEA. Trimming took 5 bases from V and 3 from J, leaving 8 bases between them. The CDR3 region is CSVMENYEQYF. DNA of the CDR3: TGCAGCGTTATGGAAAACTACGAGCAGTACTTC.

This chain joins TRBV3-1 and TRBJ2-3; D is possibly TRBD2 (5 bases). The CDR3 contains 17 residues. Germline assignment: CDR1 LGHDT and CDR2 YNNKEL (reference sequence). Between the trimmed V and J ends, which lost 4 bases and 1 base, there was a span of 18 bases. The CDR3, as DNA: TGTGCCAGCAGCCTCTTGACTACCGACGCGGGCACAGATACGCAGTATTTT. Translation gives CASSLLTTDAGTDTQYF.

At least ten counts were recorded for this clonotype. Written as DNA, the CDR3 is TGTGCCAGCCAGAACGATTACACCGGGGAGCTGTTTTTT. Translation gives CASQNDYTGELFF. The J gene is TRBJ2-2, the V gene TRBV14, with D unresolved. The CDR3 extends over 13 amino acids. CDR1 and CDR2 (germline): SGHDN, FVKESK. Deletions cut 8 bases from V and 3 bases from J, with 10 bases between.

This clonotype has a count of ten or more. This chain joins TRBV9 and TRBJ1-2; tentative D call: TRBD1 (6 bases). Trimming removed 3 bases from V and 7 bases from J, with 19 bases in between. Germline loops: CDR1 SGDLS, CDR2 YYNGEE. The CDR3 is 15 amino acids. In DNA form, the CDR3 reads TGTGCCAGCAGCGCCCACCGGGGGGGCTTCTCTGGCTACACCTTC. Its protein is CASSAHRGGFSGYTF.

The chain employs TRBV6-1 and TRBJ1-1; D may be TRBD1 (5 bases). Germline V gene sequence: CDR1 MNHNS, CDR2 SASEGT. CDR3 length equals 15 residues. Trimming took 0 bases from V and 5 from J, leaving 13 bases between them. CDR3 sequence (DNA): TGTGCCAGCAGTGAAGCGGCAGGGCTAGGGACTGAAGCTTTCTTT. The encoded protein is CASSEAAGLGTEAFF.

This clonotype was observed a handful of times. CDR3 in amino acids: CSANERGGLTDTQYF. For the CDR3, the DNA is TGCAGTGCTAACGAAAGGGGGGGCCTCACAGATACGCAGTATTTT. The rearrangement links TRBV20-1 to TRBJ2-3; D perhaps matches TRBD2 (7 bases). CDR1 and CDR2 (germline): DFQATT, SNEGSKA (reference sequence). V lost 4 bases to trimming and J lost 2 bases, with 16 bases between them. CDR3 length equals 15 residues.

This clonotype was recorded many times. As DNA, the CDR3 is TGCGCCAGCAGCCCCGGGACGCAAGAGACCCAGTACTTC. Translated, it gives CASSPGTQETQYF. The chain uses TRBV5-1 and TRBJ2-5; D assignment may be TRBD1 or TRBD2 (5 bases each). Trimming removed 4 bases at V and 2 bases at J, with 9 bases between. Germline V gene sequence: CDR1 SGHRS, CDR2 YFSETQ. The CDR3 has 13 residues. The full variable domain, in which reference TRBV5-1 and TRBJ2-5 provide the parts outside the CDR3, is KAGVTQTPRYLIKTRGQQVTLSCSPISGHRSVSWYQQTPGQGLQFLFEYFSETQRNKGNFPGRFSGRQFSNSRSEMNVSTLELGDSALYLCASSPGTQETQYFGPGTRLLVL.

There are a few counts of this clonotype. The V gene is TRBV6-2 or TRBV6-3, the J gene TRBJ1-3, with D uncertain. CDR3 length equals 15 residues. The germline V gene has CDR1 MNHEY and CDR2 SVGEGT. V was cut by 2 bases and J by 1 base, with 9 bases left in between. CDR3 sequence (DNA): TGTGCCAGCAGTTACGTCCGCGGTTCTGGAAACACCATATATTTT. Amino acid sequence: CASSYVRGSGNTIYF.

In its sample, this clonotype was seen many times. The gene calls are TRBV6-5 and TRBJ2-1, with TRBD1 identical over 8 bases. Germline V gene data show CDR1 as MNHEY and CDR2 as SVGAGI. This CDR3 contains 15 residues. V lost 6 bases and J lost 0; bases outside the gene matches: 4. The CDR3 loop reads CASRIQGVSYNEQFF. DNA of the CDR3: TGTGCCAGCAGGATACAGGGGGTCTCCTACAATGAGCAGTTCTTC.

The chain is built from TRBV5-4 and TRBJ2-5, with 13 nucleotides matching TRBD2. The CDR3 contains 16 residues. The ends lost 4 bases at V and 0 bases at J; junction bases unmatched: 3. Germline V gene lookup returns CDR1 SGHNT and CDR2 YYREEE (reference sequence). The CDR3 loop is CASSRGLAGYQETQYF. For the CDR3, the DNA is TGTGCCAGCAGCCGGGGACTAGCGGGGTACCAAGAGACCCAGTACTTC.

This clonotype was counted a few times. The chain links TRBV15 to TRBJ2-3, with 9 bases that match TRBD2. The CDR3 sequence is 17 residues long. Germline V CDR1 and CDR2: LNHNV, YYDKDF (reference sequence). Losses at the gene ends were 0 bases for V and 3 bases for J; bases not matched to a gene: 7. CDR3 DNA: TGTGCCACCAGCAGAGAGAACCAGCGGGGGGCTACAGATACGCAGTATTTT. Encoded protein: CATSRENQRGATDTQYF.